The 5 T cell receptor beta chains given below trace back to one sample, sequenced in a study of T cell responses to AZD1222 COVID-19 vaccine. Profiling relied on immunoSEQ multiplex PCR, and the TCRdb table lists in-frame clones only, not all of them. The data show about 190,000 clones, 75% to 90% seen once. The material sequenced was peripheral blood, taken on day 0 of AZD1222 vaccination. These receptors all come from an adult in good health.

This chain uses TRBV28 with TRBJ2-7; maybe TRBD2 (6 bases). Trimming took 1 base from V and 4 from J, leaving 17 bases between them. This CDR3 comprises 16 residues. The germline V gene has CDR1 MDHEN and CDR2 SYDVKM. CDR3 sequence reads: CASSLSLGGFLYEQYF. CDR3 sequence (DNA): TGTGCCAGCAGTTTATCTTTAGGAGGGTTCTTGTACGAGCAGTACTTC.

Only one count was recorded for this clone. This chain connects TRBV19 to TRBJ2-3; 7 bases match TRBD1. CDR3 length: 13 amino acids. Germline V gene sequence: CDR1 LNHDA, CDR2 SQIVND (reference sequence). V lost 4 bases, J lost 4 bases, and 2 bases stayed unmatched. DNA for the CDR3: TGTGCCAGTAGTACGCAGGGGGCAGATACGCAGTATTTT. It specifies CASSTQGADTQYF.

The V and J genes are TRBV15 and TRBJ2-2; 12 nucleotides agree with TRBD2. Germline lookup yields CDR1 LNHNV and CDR2 YYDKDF (reference sequence). The J segment lost 5 bases and the V segment lost 7 bases, leaving 5 bases of the junction unmatched. This CDR3 has 15 amino acids. Here the CDR3 DNA reads TGTGCCACCACTAGCGGGGGGGCAGGGACCGGGGAGCTGTTTTTT. Its translation: CATTSGGAGTGELFF.

This clone was detected only once. The J gene is TRBJ2-5, the V gene TRBV5-1; D remains unclear. Trimming stripped 0 bases from V and 7 bases from J, with 10 bases between. The CDR3 has 13 amino acids. Germline V gene lookup returns CDR1 SGHRS and CDR2 YFSETQ. For the CDR3, the DNA is TGCGCCAGCAGCTTGGATGCCTTGTTGACCCAGTACTTC. It is translated as CASSLDALLTQYF.

The CDR3 is CASSPSAGTASNEQYF. Written as DNA, the CDR3 is TGTGCCAGCTCACCCTCCGCCGGGACGGCGTCGAACGAGCAGTACTTC. This chain links TRBV18 with TRBJ2-7; either TRBD1 or TRBD2 may supply D (5 bases each). Germline CDR1 is KGHSH and CDR2 is LQKENI. The CDR3 length is 16 residues. The V and J ends lost 3 bases and 5 bases respectively, with 20 bases between them.